This TCR beta chain was identified during a study of blood T cell repertoires in COVID-19. In the study overall: Italy, Spain and the United States were the sources of the convalescent and acute COVID-19 samples. T cells, B-cell-depleted T cells, or PBMCs provided the cDNA or gDNA that served as material.

As originally analysed: Counts of nucleated cells, estimated from reference gene primer amplification, were obtained. TCRdb's table, derived via immunoSEQ multiplex PCR, lists solely in-frame clones and lacks some. That table supplies the V and J calls and clone size; D and trimming were determined from the DNA. This sample has more than 400,000 clones, with 70% to 90% found just once. In germline, CDR1 is SEHNR, CDR2 FQNEAQ (reference sequence). V shed 3 bases and J 5 bases; nucleotides not matched to a gene: 3. This CDR3 has 13 amino acids. This sequence was found in a human donor in a cohort sampled during active COVID-19. The rearrangement uses TRBV7-9 and TRBJ2-5; 7 nucleotides align to TRBD1. The sequenced sample was peripheral blood. CDR3 bases: TGTGCCAGCAGCTTGGGACAGTTCGAGACCCAGTACTTC. It encodes CASSLGQFETQYF.